This paragraph reports one T cell receptor (beta chain). This CDR3 has 17 amino acids. V shed 4 bases and J shed 0 bases, with 19 bases lying between them. Germline loops: CDR1 SGHKS, CDR2 YYEKEE (reference sequence). The entry originates in a study of cytomegalovirus exposure and HLA in healthy donors. For the study at large: The same platform as the approximately 670 first-cohort repertoires was used for the 130 or so validation repertoires, a later analysis reported.

Here immunoSEQ multiplex PCR was the method, and the copy in TCRdb shows in-frame clones only, minus some. There are some 59,000 clones in the sample; approximately 90% occur only once, and 7.5% to 9.5% lies in the top ten. This receptor was taken from a woman younger than 35 in good health and CMV-seropositive. V gene TRBV5-5 combines with J gene TRBJ1-2; no clear D. Sequenced: PBMCs. CDR3 DNA sequence: TGTGCCAGCAGCGCCCTCCCGGAGGGAGGCACTAACTATGGCTACACCTTC. Encoded protein: CASSALPEGGTNYGYTF. The full variable domain, with the rest looked up from reference TRBV5-5 and TRBJ1-2, is DAGVTQSPTHLIKTRGQQVTLRCSPISGHKSVSWYQQVLGQGPQFIFQYYEKEERGRGNFPDRFSARQFPNYSSELNVNALLLGDSALYLCASSALPEGGTNYGYTFGSGTRLTVV.